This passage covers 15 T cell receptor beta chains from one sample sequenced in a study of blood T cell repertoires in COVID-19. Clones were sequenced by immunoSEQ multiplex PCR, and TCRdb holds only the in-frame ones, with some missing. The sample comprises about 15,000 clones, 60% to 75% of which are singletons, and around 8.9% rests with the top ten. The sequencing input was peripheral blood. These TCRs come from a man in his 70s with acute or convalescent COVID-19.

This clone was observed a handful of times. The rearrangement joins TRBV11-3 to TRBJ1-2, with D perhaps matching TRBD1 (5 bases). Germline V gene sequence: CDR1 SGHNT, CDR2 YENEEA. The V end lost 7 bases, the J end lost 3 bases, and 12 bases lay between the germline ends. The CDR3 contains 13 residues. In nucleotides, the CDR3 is TGTGCCAGCATCCTATGGGGCCACTATGGCTACACCTTC. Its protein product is CASILWGHYGYTF.

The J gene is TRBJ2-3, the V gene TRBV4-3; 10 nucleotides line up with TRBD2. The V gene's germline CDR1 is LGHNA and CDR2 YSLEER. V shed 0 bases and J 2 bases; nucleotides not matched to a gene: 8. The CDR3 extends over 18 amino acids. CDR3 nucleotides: TGCGCCAGCAGCCAAGAAGTACTACTAGCGGGAATCACAGATACGCAGTATTTT. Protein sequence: CASSQEVLLAGITDTQYF.

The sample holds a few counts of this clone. The CDR3 here is CASSPGTISSPLHF. In nucleotides, the CDR3 is TGTGCCAGCAGCCCCGGGACAATCTCCTCACCCCTCCACTTT. The gene calls are TRBV7-2 and TRBJ1-6; perhaps TRBD1 as D (6 bases). V gave up 5 bases and J gave up 10 bases, with 15 bases separating them. Per germline, CDR1 SGHTA and CDR2 FQGNSA. The CDR3 contains 14 residues. Supplemented by reference TRBV7-2 and TRBJ1-6, the full variable domain reads GAGVSQSPSNKVTEKGKDVELRCDPISGHTALYWYRQSLGQGLEFLIYFQGNSAPDKSGLPSDRFSAERTGGSVSTLTIQRTQQEDSAVYLCASSPGTISSPLHFGNGTRLTVT.

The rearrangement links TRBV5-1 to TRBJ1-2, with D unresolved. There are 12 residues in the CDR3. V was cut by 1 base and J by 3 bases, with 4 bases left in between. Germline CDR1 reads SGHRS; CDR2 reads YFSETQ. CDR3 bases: TGCGCCAGCAGCTTGCCAGACTATGGCTACACCTTC. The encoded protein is CASSLPDYGYTF.

CDR3 sequence: CASSLLEGTATYQPQHF. The DNA of the CDR3 is TGTGCCAGCAGTTTATTGGAGGGGACAGCAACATATCAGCCCCAGCATTTT. V is TRBV28 and J is TRBJ1-5, with 7 bases aligning to TRBD1. Unmatched junction bases numbered 11, after V lost 1 base and J lost 5 bases. The germline V gene encodes CDR1 MDHEN and CDR2 SYDVKM. This CDR3 comprises 17 residues. The full variable domain, completed using reference TRBV28 and TRBJ1-5, is DVKVTQSSRYLVKRTGEKVFLECVQDMDHENMFWYRQDPGLGLRLIYFSYDVKMKEKGDIPEGYSVSREKKERFSLILESASTNQTSMYLCASSLLEGTATYQPQHFGDGTRLSIL.

In DNA, the CDR3 is TGTGCCAGTAGTAACGGGGGGCTGGAGACCCAGTACTTC. Translated: CASSNGGLETQYF. The V call is TRBV19, the J call TRBJ2-5; tentative D call: TRBD2 (7 bases). V gave up 4 bases and J gave up 5 bases, with 11 bases separating them. Germline V lookup: CDR1 LNHDA, CDR2 SQIVND (reference sequence). This CDR3 comprises 13 residues.

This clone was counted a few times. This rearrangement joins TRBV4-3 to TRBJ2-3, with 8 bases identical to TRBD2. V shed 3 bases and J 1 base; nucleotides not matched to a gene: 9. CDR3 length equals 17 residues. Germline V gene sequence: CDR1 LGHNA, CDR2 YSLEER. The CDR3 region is CASSQGGGLFGTDTQYF. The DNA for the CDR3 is TGCGCCAGCAGCCAGGGCGGGGGGCTTTTTGGCACAGATACGCAGTATTTT.

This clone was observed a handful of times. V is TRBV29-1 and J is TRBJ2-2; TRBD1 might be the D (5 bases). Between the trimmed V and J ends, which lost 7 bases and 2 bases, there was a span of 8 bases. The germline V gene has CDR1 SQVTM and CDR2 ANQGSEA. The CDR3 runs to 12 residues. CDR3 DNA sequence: TGCAGCGCGACAGCCAACACCGGGGAGCTGTTTTTT. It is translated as CSATANTGELFF.

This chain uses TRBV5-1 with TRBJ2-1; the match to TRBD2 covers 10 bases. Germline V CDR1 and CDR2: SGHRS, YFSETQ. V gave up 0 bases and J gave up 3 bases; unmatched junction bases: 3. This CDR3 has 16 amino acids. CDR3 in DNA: TGCGCCAGCAGCTTGGCACCTAGCGGGGGCTACAATGAGCAGTTCTTC. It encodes CASSLAPSGGYNEQFF.

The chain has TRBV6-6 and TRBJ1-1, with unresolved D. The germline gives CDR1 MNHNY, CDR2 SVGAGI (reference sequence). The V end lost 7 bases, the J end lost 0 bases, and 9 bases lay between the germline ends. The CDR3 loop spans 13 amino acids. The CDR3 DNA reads TGTGCCAGCATCCCTTTCCTGAACACTGAAGCTTTCTTT. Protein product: CASIPFLNTEAFF.

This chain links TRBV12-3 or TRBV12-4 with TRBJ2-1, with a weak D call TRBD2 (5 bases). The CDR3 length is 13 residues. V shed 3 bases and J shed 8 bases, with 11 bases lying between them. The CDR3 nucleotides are TGTGCCAGCAGTTTCGACTACCCGGATGAGCAGTTCTTC. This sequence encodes CASSFDYPDEQFF.

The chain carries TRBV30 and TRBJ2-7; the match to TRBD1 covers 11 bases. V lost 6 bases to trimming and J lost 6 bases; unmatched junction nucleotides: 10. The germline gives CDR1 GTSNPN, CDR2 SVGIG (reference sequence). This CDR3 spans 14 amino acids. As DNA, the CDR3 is TGTGCCTGCCTACTCGGACAGGGGGCCACCGAGCAGTACTTC. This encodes CACLLGQGATEQYF.

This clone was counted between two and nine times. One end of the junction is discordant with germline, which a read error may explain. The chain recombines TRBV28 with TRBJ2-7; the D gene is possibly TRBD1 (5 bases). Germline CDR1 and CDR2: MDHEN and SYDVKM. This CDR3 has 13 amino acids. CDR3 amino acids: CASSPYTLGVLDF. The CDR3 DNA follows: TGTGCCAGCAGCCCATACACGCTAGGGGTCCTGGACTTC.

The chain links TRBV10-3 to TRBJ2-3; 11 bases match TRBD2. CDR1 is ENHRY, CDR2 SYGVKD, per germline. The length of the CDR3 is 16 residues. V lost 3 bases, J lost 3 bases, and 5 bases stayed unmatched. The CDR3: CAISDNSGGATDTQYF. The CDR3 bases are TGTGCCATCAGTGATAATAGCGGGGGGGCTACAGATACGCAGTATTTT.

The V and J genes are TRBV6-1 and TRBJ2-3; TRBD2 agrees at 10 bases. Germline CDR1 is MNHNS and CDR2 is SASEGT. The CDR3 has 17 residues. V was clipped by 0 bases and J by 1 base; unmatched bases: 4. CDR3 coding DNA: TGTGCCAGCAGTGAAGCTAGGAGCGGGGGGGGCACAGATACGCAGTATTTT. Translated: CASSEARSGGGTDTQYF.